One sample yielded the 6 T cell receptor beta chains listed below, sequenced in a study of blood T cell repertoires in COVID-19. Profiling relied on immunoSEQ multiplex PCR, and the TCRdb table lists in-frame clones only, not all of them. The sample includes fewer than 350,000 clones, about nine tenths of them seen just once. Source material: peripheral blood. The receptors stem from a man in his thirties or forties with COVID-19, enrolled during active disease.

The V gene is TRBV28, the J gene TRBJ1-3; 7 bases line up with TRBD1. The CDR3 is made up of 14 amino acids. The ends lost 5 bases at V and 9 bases at J; junction bases unmatched: 10. The V gene's germline CDR1 is MDHEN and CDR2 SYDVKM. In DNA form, the CDR3 reads TGTGCCAGCAGTCCACAGGGGCAGGTCGGCACCATATATTTT. Residues: CASSPQGQVGTIYF.

The V gene is TRBV29-1, the J gene TRBJ2-7; D is uncertain. Germline values: CDR1 SQVTM, CDR2 ANQGSEA. This CDR3 is built from 12 residues. Trimming removed 5 bases from V and 2 bases from J, with 10 bases in between. CDR3 protein: CSVLNFPYEQYF. The CDR3 bases are TGCAGCGTTTTAAACTTCCCCTACGAGCAGTACTTC.

This sequence joins TRBV7-9 and TRBJ2-1, with D possibly being TRBD2 (6 bases). Germline V CDR1 and CDR2: SEHNR, FQNEAQ (reference sequence). The CDR3 spans 16 residues. Between the trimmed V and J ends, which lost 7 bases and 4 bases, there was a span of 20 bases. CDR3 in amino acids: CASNPIGGGNYNEQFF. The CDR3 DNA is TGTGCCAGCAACCCTATAGGCGGAGGGAATTACAATGAGCAGTTCTTC. Variable domain in full (rest from reference TRBV7-9 and TRBJ2-1): DTGVSQNPRHKITKRGQNVTFRCDPISEHNRLYWYRQTLGQGPEFLTYFQNEAQLEKSRLLSDRFSAERPKGSFSTLEIQRTEQGDSAMYLCASNPIGGGNYNEQFFGPGTRLTVL.

J is TRBJ1-2 and V is TRBV4-3, with D uncertain. Germline V gene data show CDR1 as LGHNA and CDR2 as YSLEER. V was clipped by 0 bases and J by 2 bases, with 10 bases between them. The CDR3 totals 15 residues. CDR3 sequence (DNA): TGCGCCAGCAGCCAAGATTCGAACGGGAACTATGGCTACACCTTC. Translated: CASSQDSNGNYGYTF.

The V call is TRBV10-3, the J call TRBJ1-6; tentatively, D is TRBD1 (6 bases). CDR3 length: 14 amino acids. The V end lost 7 bases, the J end lost 12 bases, and 19 bases lay between the germline ends. The germline V gene has CDR1 ENHRY and CDR2 SYGVKD. The CDR3 loop reads CAITSGQTAEPLHF. The CDR3 coding sequence is TGTGCCATCACCTCCGGACAGACCGCGGAACCCCTCCACTTT.

This clone has a handful of counts. The chain couples TRBV2 to TRBJ1-6, with no clear D. Germline CDR1 and CDR2: SNHLY and FYNNEI. Trimming took off 5 bases at V and 11 bases at J, with 13 bases between the two ends. The CDR3 is 13 residues long. In DNA, the CDR3 is TGTGCCAGCAGTTTAGGGTTCGGGACACCCCTCCACTTT. This codes for CASSLGFGTPLHF.